This T cell receptor (beta chain) was recorded in a study of blood T cell repertoires in COVID-19. In the study overall: COVID-19 samples collected from the United States, Italy and Spain covered acute and convalescent phases. The analysed material was cDNA or gDNA that came from T cells, B-cell-depleted T cells, or PBMCs.

With V trimmed by 5 bases and J by 8 bases, 10 bases remained unmatched. Germline CDR1 reads SEHNR; CDR2 reads FQNEAQ (reference sequence). The CDR3 sequence is 14 residues long. The count of this clone is one. Authors' methods: Amplification from reference gene primers served as the basis for estimated nucleated cell counts. The assay was immunoSEQ multiplex PCR, and TCRdb's table has in-frame clones only and misses some. Clone size and V and J calls were adopted from that table, with D and trimming inferred from the DNA. The table shows 100,000 to 150,000 clones, with more than 70% occurring only once.

This chain links TRBV7-9 with TRBJ1-1; TRBD1 aligns across 8 bases. The source of this sequence is a man aged 45 to 65 with acute or convalescent COVID-19. Sequencing was performed on peripheral blood. CDR3 amino acids: CASSLGTGRPEAFF. DNA of the CDR3: TGTGCCAGCAGCCTCGGGACAGGAAGGCCGGAAGCTTTCTTT.